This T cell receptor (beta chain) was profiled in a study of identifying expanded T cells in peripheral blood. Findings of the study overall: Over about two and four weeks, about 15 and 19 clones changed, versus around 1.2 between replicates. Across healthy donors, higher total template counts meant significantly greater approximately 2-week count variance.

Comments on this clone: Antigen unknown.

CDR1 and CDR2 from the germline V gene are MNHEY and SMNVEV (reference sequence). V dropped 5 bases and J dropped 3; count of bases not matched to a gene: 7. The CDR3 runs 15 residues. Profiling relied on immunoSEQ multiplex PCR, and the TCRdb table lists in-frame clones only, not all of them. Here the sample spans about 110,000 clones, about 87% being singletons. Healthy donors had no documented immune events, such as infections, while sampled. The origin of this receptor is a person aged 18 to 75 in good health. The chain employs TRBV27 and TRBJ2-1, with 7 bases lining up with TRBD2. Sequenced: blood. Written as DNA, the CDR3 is TGTGCCAGCAGTCTGTCGGGAGGAAACTACAATGAGCAGTTCTTC. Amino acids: CASSLSGGNYNEQFF.